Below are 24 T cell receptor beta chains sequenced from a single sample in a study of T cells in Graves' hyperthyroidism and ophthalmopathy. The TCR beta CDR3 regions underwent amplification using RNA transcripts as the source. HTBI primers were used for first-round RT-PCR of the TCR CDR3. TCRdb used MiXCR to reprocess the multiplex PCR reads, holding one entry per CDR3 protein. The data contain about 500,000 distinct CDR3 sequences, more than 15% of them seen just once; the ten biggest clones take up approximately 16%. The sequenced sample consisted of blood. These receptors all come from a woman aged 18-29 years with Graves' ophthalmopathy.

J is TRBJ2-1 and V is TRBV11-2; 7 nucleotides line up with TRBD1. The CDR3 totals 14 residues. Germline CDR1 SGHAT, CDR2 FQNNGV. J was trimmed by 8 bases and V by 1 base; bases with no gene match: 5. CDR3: CASSLGRGKDEQFF. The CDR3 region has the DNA TGTGCCAGCAGCTTAGGCAGGGGGAAGGATGAGCAGTTCTTC.

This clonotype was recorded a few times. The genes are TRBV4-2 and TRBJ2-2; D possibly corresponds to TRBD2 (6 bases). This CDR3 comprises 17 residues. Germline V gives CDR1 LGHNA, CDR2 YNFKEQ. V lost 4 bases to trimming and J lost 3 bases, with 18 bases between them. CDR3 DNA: TGTGCCAGCAGCCCCTTGGGTGGCGGGGCCGACACCGGGGAGCTGTTTTTT. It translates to CASSPLGGGADTGELFF.

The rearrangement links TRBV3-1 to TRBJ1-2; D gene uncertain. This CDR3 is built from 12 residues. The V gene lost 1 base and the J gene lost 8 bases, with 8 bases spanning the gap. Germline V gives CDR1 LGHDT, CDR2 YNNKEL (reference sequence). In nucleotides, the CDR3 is TGTGCCAGCAGCCAAGGGCGCGGAGGCTACACCTTC. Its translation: CASSQGRGGYTF.

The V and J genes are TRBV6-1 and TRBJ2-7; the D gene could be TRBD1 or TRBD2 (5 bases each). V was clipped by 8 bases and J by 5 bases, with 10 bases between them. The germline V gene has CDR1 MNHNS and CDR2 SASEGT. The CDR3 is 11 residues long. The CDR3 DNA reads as TGTGCCAGCGTATCGGGGCACGAGCAGTACTTC. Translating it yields CASVSGHEQYF.

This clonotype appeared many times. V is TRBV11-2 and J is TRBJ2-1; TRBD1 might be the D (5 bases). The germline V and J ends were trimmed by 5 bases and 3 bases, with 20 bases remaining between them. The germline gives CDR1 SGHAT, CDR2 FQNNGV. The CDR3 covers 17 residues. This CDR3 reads CASSLVPDTVLYNEQFF. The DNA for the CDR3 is TGTGCCAGCAGCCTGGTACCGGACACCGTCCTCTACAATGAGCAGTTCTTC.

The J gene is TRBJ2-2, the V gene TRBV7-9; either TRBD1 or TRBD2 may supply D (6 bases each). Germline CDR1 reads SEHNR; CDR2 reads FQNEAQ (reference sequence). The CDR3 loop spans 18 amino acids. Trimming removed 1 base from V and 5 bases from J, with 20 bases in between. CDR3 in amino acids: CASSLVGRGPRGTGELFF. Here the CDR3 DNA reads TGTGCCAGCAGCTTAGTGGGACGGGGGCCTCGAGGAACCGGGGAGCTGTTTTTT. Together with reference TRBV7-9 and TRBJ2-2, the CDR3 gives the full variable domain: DTGVSQNPRHKITKRGQNVTFRCDPISEHNRLYWYRQTLGQGPEFLTYFQNEAQLEKSRLLSDRFSAERPKGSFSTLEIQRTEQGDSAMYLCASSLVGRGPRGTGELFFGEGSRLTVL.

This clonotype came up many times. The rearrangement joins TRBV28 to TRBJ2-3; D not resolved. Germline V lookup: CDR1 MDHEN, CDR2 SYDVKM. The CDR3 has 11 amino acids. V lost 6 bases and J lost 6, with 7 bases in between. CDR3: CASRSGDTQYF. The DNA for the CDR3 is TGTGCCAGCAGATCTGGGGATACGCAGTATTTT.

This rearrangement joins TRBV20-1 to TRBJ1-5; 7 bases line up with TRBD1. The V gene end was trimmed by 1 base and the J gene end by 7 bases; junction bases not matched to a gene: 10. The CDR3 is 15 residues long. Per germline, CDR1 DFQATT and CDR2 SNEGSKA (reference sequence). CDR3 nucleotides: TGCAGTGCTAGAGCGGGAGGGGGCACGGGACAGCCCCAGCATTTT. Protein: CSARAGGGTGQPQHF.

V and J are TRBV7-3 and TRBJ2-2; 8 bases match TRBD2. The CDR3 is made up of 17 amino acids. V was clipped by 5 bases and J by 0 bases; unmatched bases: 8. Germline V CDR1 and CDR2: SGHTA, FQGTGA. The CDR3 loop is CASSLSSGGPNTGELFF. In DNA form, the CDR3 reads TGTGCCAGCAGCCTCTCATCGGGGGGGCCGAACACCGGGGAGCTGTTTTTT. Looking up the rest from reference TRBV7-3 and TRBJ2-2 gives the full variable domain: GAGVSQTPSNKVTEKGKYVELRCDPISGHTALYWYRQSLGQGPEFLIYFQGTGAADDSGLPNDRFFAVRPEGSVSTLKIQRTERGDSAVYLCASSLSSGGPNTGELFFGEGSRLTVL.

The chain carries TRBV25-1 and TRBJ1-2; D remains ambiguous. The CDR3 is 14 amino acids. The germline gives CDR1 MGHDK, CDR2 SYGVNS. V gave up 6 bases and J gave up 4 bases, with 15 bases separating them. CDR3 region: CASRGSGQAYGYTF. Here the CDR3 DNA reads TGTGCCAGCAGGGGCTCTGGGCAGGCCTATGGCTACACCTTC.

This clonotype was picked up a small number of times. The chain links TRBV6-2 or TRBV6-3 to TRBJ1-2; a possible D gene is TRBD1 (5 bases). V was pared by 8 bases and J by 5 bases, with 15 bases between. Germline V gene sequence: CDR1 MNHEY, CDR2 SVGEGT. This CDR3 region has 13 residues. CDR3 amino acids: CASGDTGAYGYTF. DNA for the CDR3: TGTGCCAGCGGCGATACAGGTGCTTATGGCTACACCTTC.

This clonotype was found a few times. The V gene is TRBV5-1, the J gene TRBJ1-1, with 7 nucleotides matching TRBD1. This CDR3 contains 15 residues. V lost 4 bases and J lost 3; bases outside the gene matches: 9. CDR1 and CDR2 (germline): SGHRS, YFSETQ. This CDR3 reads CASSRTGGQYTEAFF. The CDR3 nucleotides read TGCGCCAGCAGCCGGACTGGGGGACAGTACACTGAAGCTTTCTTT.

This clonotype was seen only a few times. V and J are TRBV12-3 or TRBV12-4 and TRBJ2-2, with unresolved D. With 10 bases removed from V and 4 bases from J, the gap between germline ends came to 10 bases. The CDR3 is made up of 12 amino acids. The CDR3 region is CATQWGTGELFF. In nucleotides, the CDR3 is TGTGCCACCCAATGGGGCACCGGGGAGCTGTTTTTT.

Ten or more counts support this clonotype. CDR3 in amino acids: CASRKPPSYGYTF. The DNA for the CDR3 is TGTGCCAGCAGGAAGCCCCCAAGCTATGGCTACACCTTC. The chain employs TRBV28 and TRBJ1-2; no firm D call. The CDR3 is made up of 13 amino acids. Germline CDR1 and CDR2: MDHEN and SYDVKM. Trimming stripped 6 bases from V and 4 bases from J, with 12 bases between.

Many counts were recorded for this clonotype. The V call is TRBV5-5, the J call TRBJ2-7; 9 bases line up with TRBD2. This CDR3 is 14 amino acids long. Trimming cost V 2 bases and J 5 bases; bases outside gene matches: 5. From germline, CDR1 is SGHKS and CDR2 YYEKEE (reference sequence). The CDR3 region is CASSFSGSTHEQYF. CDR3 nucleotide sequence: TGTGCCAGCAGCTTTAGCGGGAGTACCCACGAGCAGTACTTC. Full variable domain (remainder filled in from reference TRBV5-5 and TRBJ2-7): DAGVTQSPTHLIKTRGQQVTLRCSPISGHKSVSWYQQVLGQGPQFIFQYYEKEERGRGNFPDRFSARQFPNYSSELNVNALLLGDSALYLCASSFSGSTHEQYFGPGTRLTVT.

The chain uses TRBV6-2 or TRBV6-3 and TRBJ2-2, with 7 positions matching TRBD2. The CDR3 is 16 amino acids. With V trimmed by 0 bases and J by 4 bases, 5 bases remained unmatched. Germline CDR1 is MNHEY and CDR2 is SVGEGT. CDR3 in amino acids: CASSYSNGGSTGELFF. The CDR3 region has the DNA TGTGCCAGCAGTTACTCGAACGGCGGGAGCACCGGGGAGCTGTTTTTT.

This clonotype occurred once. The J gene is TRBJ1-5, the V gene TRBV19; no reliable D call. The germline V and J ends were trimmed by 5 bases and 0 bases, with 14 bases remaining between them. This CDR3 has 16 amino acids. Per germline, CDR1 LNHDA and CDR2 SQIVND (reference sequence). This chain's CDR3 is CASSPGRGPSNQPQHF. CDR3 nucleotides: TGTGCCAGTAGTCCCGGGAGAGGGCCTAGCAATCAGCCCCAGCATTTT.

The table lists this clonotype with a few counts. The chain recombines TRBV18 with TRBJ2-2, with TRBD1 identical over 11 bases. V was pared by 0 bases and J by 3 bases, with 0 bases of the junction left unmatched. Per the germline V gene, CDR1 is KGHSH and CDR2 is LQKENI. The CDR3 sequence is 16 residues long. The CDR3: CASSPPDRGHTGELFF. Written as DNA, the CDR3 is TGTGCCAGCTCACCACCGGACAGGGGGCACACCGGGGAGCTGTTTTTT.

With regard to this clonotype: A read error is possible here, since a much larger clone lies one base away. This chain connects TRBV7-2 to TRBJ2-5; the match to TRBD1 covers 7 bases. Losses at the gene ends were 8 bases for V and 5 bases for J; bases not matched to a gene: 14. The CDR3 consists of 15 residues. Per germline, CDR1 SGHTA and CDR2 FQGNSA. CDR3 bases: TGTGCCAGCGGCCCTCGGACAGGCTGGGGGGAGACCCAGTACTTC. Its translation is CASGPRTGWGETQYF. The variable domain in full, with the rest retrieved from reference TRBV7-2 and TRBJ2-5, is GAGVSQSPSNKVTEKGKDVELRCDPISGHTALYWYRQSLGQGLEFLIYFQGNSAPDKSGLPSDRFSAERTGGSVSTLTIQRTQQEDSAVYLCASGPRTGWGETQYFGPGTRLLVL.

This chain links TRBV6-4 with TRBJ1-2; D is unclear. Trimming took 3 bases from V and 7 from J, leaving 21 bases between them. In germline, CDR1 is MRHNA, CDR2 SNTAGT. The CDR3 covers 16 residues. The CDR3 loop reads CASSENPQRILGGYTF. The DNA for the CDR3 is TGTGCCAGCAGTGAGAACCCGCAACGGATCCTAGGTGGCTACACCTTC.

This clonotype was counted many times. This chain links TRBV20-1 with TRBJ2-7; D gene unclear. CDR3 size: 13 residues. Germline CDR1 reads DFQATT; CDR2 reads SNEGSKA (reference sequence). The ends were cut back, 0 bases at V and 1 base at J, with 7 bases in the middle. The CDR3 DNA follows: TGCAGTGCTAGAGATATCGCATCCTACGAGCAGTACTTC. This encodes CSARDIASYEQYF.

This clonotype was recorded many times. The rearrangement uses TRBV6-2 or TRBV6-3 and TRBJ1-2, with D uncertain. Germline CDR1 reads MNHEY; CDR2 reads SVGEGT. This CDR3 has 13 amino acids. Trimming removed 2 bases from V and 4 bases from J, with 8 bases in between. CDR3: CASSYAGGYGYTF. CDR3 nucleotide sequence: TGTGCCAGCAGTTACGCGGGCGGCTATGGCTACACCTTC.

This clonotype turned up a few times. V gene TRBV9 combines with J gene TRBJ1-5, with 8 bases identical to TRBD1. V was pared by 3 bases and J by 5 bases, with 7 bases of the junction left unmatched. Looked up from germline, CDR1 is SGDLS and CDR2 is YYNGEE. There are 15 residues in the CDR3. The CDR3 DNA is TGTGCCAGCAGCGCGTCAGGGGGCGTTCATCAGCCCCAGCATTTT. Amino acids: CASSASGGVHQPQHF.

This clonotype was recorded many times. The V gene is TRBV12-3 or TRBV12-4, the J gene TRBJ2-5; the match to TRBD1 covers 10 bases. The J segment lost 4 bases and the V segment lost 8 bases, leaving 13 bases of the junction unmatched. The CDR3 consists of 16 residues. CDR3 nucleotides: TGTGCCAGCTGTCCTGAGGGACAGGGGAGGTCAGAGACCCAGTACTTC. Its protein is CASCPEGQGRSETQYF.